The 2 T cell receptor beta chains below were found in one sample sequenced in a study of T cell responses to AZD1222 COVID-19 vaccine. The method was immunoSEQ multiplex PCR; TCRdb's version includes in-frame clones alone and lacks a portion of them. The sample includes some 100,000 clones, more than 70% of them seen just once. The sequenced sample was peripheral blood, obtained on day 0 of AZD1222 vaccination. The receptors shown here come from an adult in good health.

This clone has a single count. The chain recombines TRBV6-5 with TRBJ2-4; D might be TRBD1 (5 bases). The V gene lost 5 bases and the J gene lost 1 base, with 12 bases spanning the gap. CDR1 is MNHEY and CDR2 is SVGAGI in the germline V gene. The length of the CDR3 is 15 residues. The CDR3 DNA reads as TGTGCCAGCAGTAAGCAGGGAAGCGCCAAAAACATTCAGTACTTC. Its translation is CASSKQGSAKNIQYF.

The CDR3, as DNA: TGTGCCAGCAGTCCCGGGACGGTACCGGGCAACACCATATATTTT. This codes for CASSPGTVPGNTIYF. J is TRBJ1-3 and V is TRBV6-5, with D possibly TRBD1 on 5 matching bases. Per the germline V gene, CDR1 is MNHEY and CDR2 is SVGAGI. This CDR3 is 15 amino acids long. Trimming took off 5 bases at V and 7 bases at J, with 18 bases between the two ends.